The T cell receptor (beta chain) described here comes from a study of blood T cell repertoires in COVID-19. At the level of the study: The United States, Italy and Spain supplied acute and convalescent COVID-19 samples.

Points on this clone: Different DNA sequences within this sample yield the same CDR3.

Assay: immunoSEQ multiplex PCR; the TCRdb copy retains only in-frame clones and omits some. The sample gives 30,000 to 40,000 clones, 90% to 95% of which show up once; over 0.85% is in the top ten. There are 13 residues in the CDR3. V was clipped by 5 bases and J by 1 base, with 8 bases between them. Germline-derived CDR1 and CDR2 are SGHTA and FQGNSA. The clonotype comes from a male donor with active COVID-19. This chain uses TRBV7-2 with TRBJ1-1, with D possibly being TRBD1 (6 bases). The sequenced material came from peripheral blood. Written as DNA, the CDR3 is TGTGCCAGCAGCCGACAGGCGAACACTGAAGCTTTCTTT. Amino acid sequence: CASSRQANTEAFF.